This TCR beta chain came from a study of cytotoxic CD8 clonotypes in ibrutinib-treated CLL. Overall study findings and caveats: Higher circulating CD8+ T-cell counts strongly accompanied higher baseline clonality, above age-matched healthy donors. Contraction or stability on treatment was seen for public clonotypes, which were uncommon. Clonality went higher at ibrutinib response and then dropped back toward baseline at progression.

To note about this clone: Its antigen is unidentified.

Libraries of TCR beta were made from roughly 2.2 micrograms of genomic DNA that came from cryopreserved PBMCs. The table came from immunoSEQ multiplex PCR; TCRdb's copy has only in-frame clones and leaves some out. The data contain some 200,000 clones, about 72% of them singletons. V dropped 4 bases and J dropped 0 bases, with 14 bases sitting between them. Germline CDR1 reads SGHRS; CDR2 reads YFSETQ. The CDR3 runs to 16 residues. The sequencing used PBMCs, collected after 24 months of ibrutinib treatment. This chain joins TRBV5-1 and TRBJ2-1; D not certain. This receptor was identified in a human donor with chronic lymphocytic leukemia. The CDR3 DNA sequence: TGCGCCAGCAGCCCCTTTAGCTTCTACTCCTACAATGAGCAGTTCTTC. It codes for CASSPFSFYSYNEQFF.